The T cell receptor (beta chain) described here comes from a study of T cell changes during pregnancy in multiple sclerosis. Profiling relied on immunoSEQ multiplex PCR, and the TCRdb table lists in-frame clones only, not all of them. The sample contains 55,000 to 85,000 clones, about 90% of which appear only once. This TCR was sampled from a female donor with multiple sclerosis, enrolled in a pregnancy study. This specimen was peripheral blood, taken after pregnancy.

CDR3 DNA sequence: TGTGCCAGCAGTCACAGTACCGGGGAGCTGTTTTTT. It encodes CASSHSTGELFF. This rearrangement joins TRBV27 to TRBJ2-2; D remains ambiguous. CDR3 length equals 12 residues. V was clipped by 5 bases and J by 5 bases, with 6 bases between them. CDR1 is MNHEY, CDR2 SMNVEV, per germline (reference sequence).